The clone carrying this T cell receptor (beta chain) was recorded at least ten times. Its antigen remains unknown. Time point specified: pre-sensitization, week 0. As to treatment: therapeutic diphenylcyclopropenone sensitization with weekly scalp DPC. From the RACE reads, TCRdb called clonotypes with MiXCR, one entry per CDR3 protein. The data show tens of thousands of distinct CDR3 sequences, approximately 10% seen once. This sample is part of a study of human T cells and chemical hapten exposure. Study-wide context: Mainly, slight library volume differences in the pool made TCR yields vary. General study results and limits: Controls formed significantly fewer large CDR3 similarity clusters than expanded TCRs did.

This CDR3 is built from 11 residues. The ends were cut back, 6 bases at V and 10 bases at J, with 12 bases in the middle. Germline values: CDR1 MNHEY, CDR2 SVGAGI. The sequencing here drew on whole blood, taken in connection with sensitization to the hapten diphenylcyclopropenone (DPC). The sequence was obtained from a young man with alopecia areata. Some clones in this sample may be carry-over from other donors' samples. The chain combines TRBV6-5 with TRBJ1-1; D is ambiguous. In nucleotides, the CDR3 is TGTGCCAGCAGCTCGATAGGGTTAGCTTTCTTT. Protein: CASSSIGLAFF.